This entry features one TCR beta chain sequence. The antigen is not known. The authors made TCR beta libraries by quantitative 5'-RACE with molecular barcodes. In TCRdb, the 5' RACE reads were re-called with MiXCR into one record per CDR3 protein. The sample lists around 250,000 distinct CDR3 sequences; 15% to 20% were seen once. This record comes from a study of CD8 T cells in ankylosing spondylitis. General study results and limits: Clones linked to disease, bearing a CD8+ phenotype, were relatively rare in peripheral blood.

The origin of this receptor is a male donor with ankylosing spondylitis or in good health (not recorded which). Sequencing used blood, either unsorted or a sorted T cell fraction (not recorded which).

The CDR3 sequence: CASTELPGQLTDTQYF. DNA of the CDR3: TGTGCCAGCACCGAACTACCGGGACAGCTCACAGATACGCAGTATTTT. The chain links TRBV12-3 or TRBV12-4 to TRBJ2-3; 7 bases fit TRBD1. This CDR3 comprises 16 residues. V lost 7 bases and J lost 2; bases outside the gene matches: 12.